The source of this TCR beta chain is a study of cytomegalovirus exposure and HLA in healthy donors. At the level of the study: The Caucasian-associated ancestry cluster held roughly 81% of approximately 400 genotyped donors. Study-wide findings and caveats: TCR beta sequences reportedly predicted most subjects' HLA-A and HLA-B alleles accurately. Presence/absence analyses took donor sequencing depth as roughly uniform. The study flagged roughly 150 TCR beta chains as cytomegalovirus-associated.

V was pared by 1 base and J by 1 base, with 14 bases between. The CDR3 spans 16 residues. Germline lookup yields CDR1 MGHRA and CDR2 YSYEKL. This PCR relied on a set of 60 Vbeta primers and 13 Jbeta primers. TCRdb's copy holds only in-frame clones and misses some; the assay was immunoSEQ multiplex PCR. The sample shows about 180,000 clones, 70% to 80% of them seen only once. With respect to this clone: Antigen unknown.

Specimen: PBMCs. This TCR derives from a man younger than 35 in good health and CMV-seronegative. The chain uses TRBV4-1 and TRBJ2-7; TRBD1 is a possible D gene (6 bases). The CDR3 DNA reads TGCGCCAGCAGCCAAGGCCCCTACAGGGAATCCTACGAGCAGTACTTC. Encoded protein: CASSQGPYRESYEQYF.